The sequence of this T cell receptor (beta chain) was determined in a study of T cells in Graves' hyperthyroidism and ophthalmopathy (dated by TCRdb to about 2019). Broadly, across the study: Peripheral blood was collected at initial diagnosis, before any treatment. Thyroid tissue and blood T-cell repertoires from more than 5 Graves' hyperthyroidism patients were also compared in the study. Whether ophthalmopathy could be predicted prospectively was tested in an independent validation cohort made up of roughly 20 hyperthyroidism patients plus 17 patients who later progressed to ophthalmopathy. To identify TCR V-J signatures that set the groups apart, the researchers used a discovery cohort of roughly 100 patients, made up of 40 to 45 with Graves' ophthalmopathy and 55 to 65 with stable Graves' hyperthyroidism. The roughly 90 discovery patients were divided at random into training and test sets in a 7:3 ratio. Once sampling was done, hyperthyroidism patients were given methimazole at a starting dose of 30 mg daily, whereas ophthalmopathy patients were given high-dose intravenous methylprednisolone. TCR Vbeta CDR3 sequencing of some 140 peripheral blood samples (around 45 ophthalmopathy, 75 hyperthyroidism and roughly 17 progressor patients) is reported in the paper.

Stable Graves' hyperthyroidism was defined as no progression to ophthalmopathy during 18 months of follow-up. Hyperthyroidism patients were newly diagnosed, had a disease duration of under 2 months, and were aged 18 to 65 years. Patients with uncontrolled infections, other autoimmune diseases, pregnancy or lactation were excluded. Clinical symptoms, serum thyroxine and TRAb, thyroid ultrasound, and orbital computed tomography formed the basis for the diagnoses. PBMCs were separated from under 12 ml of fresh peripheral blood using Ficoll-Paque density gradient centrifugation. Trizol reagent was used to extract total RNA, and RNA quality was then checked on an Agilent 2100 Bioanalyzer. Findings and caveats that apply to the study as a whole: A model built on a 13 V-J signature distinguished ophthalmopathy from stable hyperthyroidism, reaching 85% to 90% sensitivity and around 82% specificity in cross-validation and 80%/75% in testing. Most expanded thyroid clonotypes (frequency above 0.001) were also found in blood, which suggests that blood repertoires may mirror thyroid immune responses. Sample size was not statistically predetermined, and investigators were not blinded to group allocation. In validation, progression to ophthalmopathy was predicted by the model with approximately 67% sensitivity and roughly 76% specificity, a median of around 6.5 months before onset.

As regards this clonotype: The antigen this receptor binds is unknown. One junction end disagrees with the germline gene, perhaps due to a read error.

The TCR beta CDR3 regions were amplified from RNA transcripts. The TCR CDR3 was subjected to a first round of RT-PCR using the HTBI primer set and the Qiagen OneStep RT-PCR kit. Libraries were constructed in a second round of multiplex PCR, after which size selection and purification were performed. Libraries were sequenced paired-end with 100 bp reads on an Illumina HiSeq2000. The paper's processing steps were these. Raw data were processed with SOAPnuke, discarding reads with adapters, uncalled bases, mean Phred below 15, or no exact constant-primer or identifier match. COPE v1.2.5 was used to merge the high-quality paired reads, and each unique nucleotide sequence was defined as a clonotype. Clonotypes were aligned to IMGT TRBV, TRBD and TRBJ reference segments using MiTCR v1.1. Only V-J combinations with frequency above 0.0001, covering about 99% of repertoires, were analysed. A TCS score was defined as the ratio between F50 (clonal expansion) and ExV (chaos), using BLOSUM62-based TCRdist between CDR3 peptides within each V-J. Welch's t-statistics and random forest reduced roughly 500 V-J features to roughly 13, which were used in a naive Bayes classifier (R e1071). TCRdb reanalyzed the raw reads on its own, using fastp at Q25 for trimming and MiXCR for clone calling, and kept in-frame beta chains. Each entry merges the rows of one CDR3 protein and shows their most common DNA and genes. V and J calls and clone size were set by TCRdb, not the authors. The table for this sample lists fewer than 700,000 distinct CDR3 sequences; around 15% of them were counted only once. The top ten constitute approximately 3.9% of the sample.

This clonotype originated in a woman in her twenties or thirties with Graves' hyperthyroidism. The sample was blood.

The CDR3 region has the sequence CASSQVNGDLFF. The nucleotide sequence reads TGTGCCAGCAGCCAAGTGAACGGGGATCTGTTTTTT. The chain is encoded by TRBV3-1 joined to TRBJ2-2; the D gene is perhaps TRBD2, on 5 matching bases. Taken from the germline V gene (reference sequence), the CDR1 and CDR2 loops are LGHDT and YNNKEL. The CDR3 starts with the cysteine, ends with the phenylalanine, and has 12 residues. The entry retains the CDR3 DNA only, 36 bases that are in frame from base 1. With the portions outside the CDR3 filled from the reference TRBV3-1 and TRBJ2-2 genes, the complete variable region becomes DTAVSQTPKYLVTQMGNDKSIKCEQNLGHDTMYWYKQDSKKFLKIMFSYNNKELIINETVPNRFSPKSPDKAHLNLHINSLELGDSAVYFCASSQVNGDLFFGEGSRLTVL.